This paragraph covers one T cell receptor (beta chain) sequence. The antigen is undetermined. The data belong to a study of shared clonotypes between healthy human individuals. Findings of the study overall: The expectation was that sequencing depth would affect clonotype sharing among donors. Rarefaction showed sorted-subset sequencing was incomplete despite large depth.

Germline-derived CDR1 and CDR2 are SEHNR and FQNEAQ (reference sequence). V was clipped by 7 bases and J by 0 bases, with 6 bases between them. This CDR3 contains 12 residues. On sorted subsets, replicate PCRs used roughly 220 ng DNA, or 25,000 to 35,000 T cell genomes. Measured with immunoSEQ multiplex PCR; TCRdb has only the in-frame clones, and not every one. The sample holds 2 million to 2.5 million clones, around 95% seen once. This sequence joins TRBV7-9 and TRBJ1-1; D uncertain. The source material was naive CD4+ T cells sorted from blood. Described subset: CD45RA+ positively selected. The TCR was taken from a man aged 18 to 30 in good health. CDR3 sequence: CASTIMNTEAFF. The CDR3 nucleotides are TGTGCCAGCACCATTATGAACACTGAAGCTTTCTTT. Variable domain in full (rest from reference TRBV7-9 and TRBJ1-1): DTGVSQNPRHKITKRGQNVTFRCDPISEHNRLYWYRQTLGQGPEFLTYFQNEAQLEKSRLLSDRFSAERPKGSFSTLEIQRTEQGDSAMYLCASTIMNTEAFFGQGTRLTVV.